These 7 T cell receptor beta chains originate from one sample sequenced in a study of T cell clones after liver transplantation. Assay used: immunoSEQ multiplex PCR; TCRdb lists only in-frame clones, some missing. The data show more than 95,000 clones, 80% to 85% seen once. The sequencing here drew on CD4+ T cells from blood, taken before liver transplant. All receptors derive from a human donor who received a liver transplant.

The V and J genes are TRBV6-1 and TRBJ1-2; 9 nucleotides align to TRBD1. J was trimmed by 4 bases and V by 2 bases; bases with no gene match: 14. This CDR3 spans 18 amino acids. The germline gives CDR1 MNHNS, CDR2 SASEGT. The CDR3 DNA is TGTGCCAGCAGTGAAAGGGGTAGGACAGGGGCCCCAGGCTATGGCTACACCTTC. Its protein product is CASSERGRTGAPGYGYTF.

The chain uses TRBV28 and TRBJ1-1; no clear D gene. Trimming cost V 7 bases and J 5 bases, with 8 bases left between them. The CDR3 totals 11 residues. Germline V lookup: CDR1 MDHEN, CDR2 SYDVKM. CDR3 DNA sequence: TGTGCCAGCAACGTAGGAACTGAAGCTTTCTTT. Its translation is CASNVGTEAFF.

With regard to this clone: This same CDR3 is encoded by further DNA sequences in the sample. V is TRBV2 and J is TRBJ1-1, with 8 bases fitting TRBD1. Germline loops: CDR1 SNHLY, CDR2 FYNNEI. Trimming cost V 9 bases and J 0 bases; bases outside gene matches: 3. CDR3 length: 13 residues. The chain's CDR3 is CARTGDMNTEAFF. The CDR3, as DNA: TGTGCCAGGACAGGGGATATGAACACTGAAGCTTTCTTT. The full variable domain, with the rest looked up from reference TRBV2 and TRBJ1-1, is EPEVTQTPSHQVTQMGQEVILRCVPISNHLYFYWYRQILGQKVEFLVSFYNNEISEKSEIFDDQFSVERPDGSNFTLKIRSTKLEDSAMYFCARTGDMNTEAFFGQGTRLTVV.

This clone occurred once. J is TRBJ1-2 and V is TRBV19, with unresolved D. Germline values: CDR1 LNHDA, CDR2 SQIVND (reference sequence). The CDR3 is made up of 14 amino acids. V dropped 7 bases and J dropped 4 bases, with 16 bases sitting between them. CDR3 bases: TGTGCCAGTACCATGGCGACACGGTTCTATGGCTACACCTTC. Its translation: CASTMATRFYGYTF. Full variable domain (remainder filled in from reference TRBV19 and TRBJ1-2): DGGITQSPKYLFRKEGQNVTLSCEQNLNHDAMYWYRQDPGQGLRLIYYSQIVNDFQKGDIAEGYSVSREKKESFPLTVTSAQKNPTAFYLCASTMATRFYGYTFGSGTRLTVV.

The V call is TRBV27, the J call TRBJ2-7; D uncertain. The CDR3 length is 13 residues. Trimming removed 4 bases from V and 3 bases from J, with 10 bases in between. The germline V gene encodes CDR1 MNHEY and CDR2 SMNVEV (reference sequence). CDR3 region: CASSSTVGYEQYF. The CDR3 DNA reads TGTGCCAGCAGTTCGACGGTAGGCTACGAGCAGTACTTC.

The J gene is TRBJ2-2, the V gene TRBV5-1, with TRBD1 identical over 7 bases. Germline CDR1 reads SGHRS; CDR2 reads YFSETQ. This CDR3 spans 17 amino acids. J lost 5 bases, V lost 4 bases, and 14 bases had no gene match. The CDR3 sequence: CASSPTGSNLVTGELFF. The CDR3, as DNA: TGCGCCAGCAGCCCGACAGGGTCCAATTTAGTGACCGGGGAGCTGTTTTTT.

This clone was seen only a few times. The chain recombines TRBV4-2 with TRBJ1-2, with D perhaps TRBD1 (5 bases). This CDR3 is built from 13 residues. CDR1 is LGHNA, CDR2 YNFKEQ, per germline. V shed 3 bases and J shed 8 bases, with 13 bases lying between them. The CDR3 region has the DNA TGTGCCAGCAGCCAGGGGGACGATCGAGGCTACACCTTC. It translates to CASSQGDDRGYTF.